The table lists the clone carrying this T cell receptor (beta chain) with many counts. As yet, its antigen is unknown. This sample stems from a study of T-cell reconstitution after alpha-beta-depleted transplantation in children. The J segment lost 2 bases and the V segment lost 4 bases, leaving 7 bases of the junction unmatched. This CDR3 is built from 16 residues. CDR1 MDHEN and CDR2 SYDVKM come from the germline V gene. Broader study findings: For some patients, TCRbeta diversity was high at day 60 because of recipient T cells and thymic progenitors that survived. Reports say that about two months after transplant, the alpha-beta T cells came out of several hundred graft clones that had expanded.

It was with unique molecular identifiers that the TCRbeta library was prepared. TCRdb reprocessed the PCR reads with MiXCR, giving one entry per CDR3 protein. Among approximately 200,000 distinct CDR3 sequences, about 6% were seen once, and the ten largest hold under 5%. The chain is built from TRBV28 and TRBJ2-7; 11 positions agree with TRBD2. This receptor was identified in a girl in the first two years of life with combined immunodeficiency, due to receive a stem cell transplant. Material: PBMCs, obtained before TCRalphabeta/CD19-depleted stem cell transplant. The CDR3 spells CASSSPTSGKTYEQYF. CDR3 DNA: TGTGCCAGCAGTTCCCCGACTAGCGGGAAAACCTACGAGCAGTACTTC.